The 30 T cell receptor beta chains below come from one sample, sequenced in a study of T-cell reconstitution after alpha-beta-depleted transplantation in children. As it was prepared, the TCRbeta library received unique molecular identifiers. TCRdb re-called the PCR reads through MiXCR, storing one row per CDR3 protein. Among approximately 590,000 distinct CDR3 sequences listed, 8% to 11% were seen once. Sequenced material: PBMCs from the stem cell graft donor, taken from the stem cell graft. Source of these receptors: a human donor who donated a stem cell graft to a child with acute myeloid leukemia.

This clonotype was picked up a small number of times. The CDR3 DNA sequence: TGTGCCAGCTCACCGATGGGGAGGAATCAGCCCCAGCATTTT. This codes for CASSPMGRNQPQHF. V gene TRBV18 combines with J gene TRBJ1-5, with D uncertain. V lost 3 bases and J 4 bases, leaving 10 bases between the germline ends. The CDR3 spans 14 residues. The germline gives CDR1 KGHSH, CDR2 LQKENI. Supplemented by reference TRBV18 and TRBJ1-5, the full variable domain reads NAGVMQNPRHLVRRRGQEARLRCSPMKGHSHVYWYRQLPEEGLKFMVYLQKENIIDESGMPKERFSAEFPKEGPSILRIQQVVRGDSAAYFCASSPMGRNQPQHFGDGTRLSIL.

J is TRBJ2-1 and V is TRBV4-3; D uncertain. The CDR3 spans 17 residues. The ends were cut back, 0 bases at V and 0 bases at J, with 12 bases in the middle. Germline CDR1 and CDR2: LGHNA and YSLEER. CDR3 amino acids: CASSQDLQVSSYNEQFF. CDR3 nucleotide sequence: TGCGCCAGCAGCCAAGACCTACAAGTAAGCTCCTACAATGAGCAGTTCTTC.

The chain uses TRBV7-3 and TRBJ2-1; unclear D gene. Deletions cut 5 bases from V and 5 bases from J, with 7 bases between. The germline V gene has CDR1 SGHTA and CDR2 FQGTGA. The CDR3 sequence is 12 residues long. As DNA, the CDR3 is TGTGCCAGCAGCCGAAGTAACAATGAGCAGTTCTTC. It specifies CASSRSNNEQFF.

This clonotype was seen at least ten times. CDR3 amino acids: CASSWDSNQPQHF. CDR3 nucleotide sequence: TGTGCCAGCAGTTGGGATAGCAATCAGCCCCAGCATTTT. The chain couples TRBV6-6 to TRBJ1-5; D uncertain. The germline V and J ends were trimmed by 4 bases and 0 bases, with 4 bases remaining between them. Per the germline V gene, CDR1 is MNHNY and CDR2 is SVGAGI (reference sequence). The CDR3 extends over 13 amino acids.

This chain links TRBV29-1 with TRBJ2-7; TRBD1 matches at 9 bases. The CDR3 consists of 14 residues. Trimming removed 6 bases from V and 0 bases from J; junction bases left unmatched: 6. The germline gives CDR1 SQVTM, CDR2 ANQGSEA. The CDR3 is CSVARQGGSYEQYF. The CDR3 DNA sequence: TGCAGCGTCGCCCGACAGGGGGGCTCCTACGAGCAGTACTTC.

This clonotype was counted only a few times. This chain uses TRBV10-3 with TRBJ2-1; 9 bases line up with TRBD2. V lost 2 bases to trimming and J lost 7 bases; unmatched junction nucleotides: 6. This CDR3 region has 15 residues. Germline assignment: CDR1 ENHRY and CDR2 SYGVKD. The CDR3 here is CAISESSGRGNEQFF. The DNA for the CDR3 is TGTGCCATCAGTGAGAGTAGCGGGAGAGGGAATGAGCAGTTCTTC.

This clonotype was counted only a few times. The chain links TRBV29-1 to TRBJ2-1, with 9 bases matching TRBD2. The J segment lost 2 bases and the V segment lost 6 bases, leaving 8 bases of the junction unmatched. CDR3 length: 15 amino acids. The V gene's germline CDR1 is SQVTM and CDR2 ANQGSEA. CDR3 sequence: CSVGSSGAPYNEQFF. CDR3 DNA: TGCAGCGTAGGCTCTAGCGGGGCGCCCTACAATGAGCAGTTCTTC.

This chain uses TRBV28 with TRBJ1-1; 7 positions match TRBD1. Germline V lookup: CDR1 MDHEN, CDR2 SYDVKM. V gave up 1 base and J gave up 0 bases; unmatched junction bases: 5. The CDR3 sequence is 16 residues long. CDR3 sequence: CASSLLIGGVNTEAFF. The CDR3 coding sequence is TGTGCCAGCAGTTTATTGATAGGGGGCGTGAACACTGAAGCTTTCTTT. Based on the CDR3 plus reference TRBV28 and TRBJ1-1, the full variable domain is DVKVTQSSRYLVKRTGEKVFLECVQDMDHENMFWYRQDPGLGLRLIYFSYDVKMKEKGDIPEGYSVSREKKERFSLILESASTNQTSMYLCASSLLIGGVNTEAFFGQGTRLTVV.

The chain recombines TRBV3-1 with TRBJ2-1; a weak D match, TRBD2 (6 bases). V dropped 1 base and J dropped 10 bases, with 17 bases sitting between them. The CDR3 is 15 residues long. Per germline, CDR1 LGHDT and CDR2 YNNKEL (reference sequence). The chain's CDR3 is CASSQGAGRQTEQFF. In nucleotides, the CDR3 is TGTGCCAGCAGCCAAGGAGCGGGCAGGCAAACAGAGCAGTTCTTC.

This clonotype was observed a handful of times. The rearrangement joins TRBV25-1 to TRBJ1-1, with a weak D call TRBD1 (5 bases). Looked up from germline, CDR1 is MGHDK and CDR2 is SYGVNS. V was trimmed by 5 bases and J by 6 bases, leaving 10 bases between them. The CDR3 contains 12 residues. The CDR3 spells CASSRSGAEAFF. CDR3 nucleotides: TGTGCCAGCAGTAGATCGGGGGCTGAAGCTTTCTTT.

This sequence joins TRBV7-2 and TRBJ1-5; no firm D call. The CDR3 is made up of 13 amino acids. The V end lost 4 bases, the J end lost 6 bases, and 10 bases lay between the germline ends. Germline loops: CDR1 SGHTA, CDR2 FQGNSA. CDR3 amino acids: CASSSESFQPQHF. The CDR3 DNA is TGTGCCAGCAGCTCAGAGAGTTTTCAGCCCCAGCATTTT.

This clonotype has ten or more counts. The J gene is TRBJ2-7, the V gene TRBV7-9; D unresolved. Trimming removed 1 base at V and 5 bases at J, with 3 bases between. Germline assignment: CDR1 SEHNR and CDR2 FQNEAQ (reference sequence). The length of the CDR3 is 11 residues. The CDR3 loop reads CASSLVDEQYF. The CDR3 bases are TGTGCCAGCAGCTTAGTGGACGAGCAGTACTTC.

This clonotype was seen only a few times. The CDR3 loop reads CASSSVRRDPYEQYF. Written as DNA, the CDR3 is TGTGCCAGCAGTTCTGTTCGCAGGGACCCCTACGAGCAGTACTTC. V and J are TRBV28 and TRBJ2-7; possibly TRBD1 or TRBD2 for D (5 bases each). Trimming removed 4 bases from V and 2 bases from J, with 15 bases in between. This CDR3 spans 15 amino acids. CDR1 MDHEN and CDR2 SYDVKM come from the germline V gene.

This clonotype was observed a handful of times. The gene calls are TRBV7-2 and TRBJ1-1; 10 bases match TRBD1. The junction had 5 bases not matched to a gene; V was cut back by 4 bases and J by 3 bases. This CDR3 comprises 15 residues. Germline V CDR1 and CDR2: SGHTA, FQGNSA. The CDR3 DNA is TGTGCCAGCAGCTCCACGACAGGGGGCTACACTGAAGCTTTCTTT. This encodes CASSSTTGGYTEAFF.

The genes are TRBV6-5 and TRBJ2-7; either TRBD1 or TRBD2 may fit D (5 bases each). The CDR3 has 15 residues. CDR1 and CDR2 from the germline V gene are MNHEY and SVGAGI. Trimming shortened V by 0 bases and J by 4 bases, and 13 bases separated the two germline ends. The CDR3 DNA reads as TGTGCCAGCAGTTACTCGGCGGGCAGGGCTTACGAGCAGTACTTC. It encodes CASSYSAGRAYEQYF.

The chain employs TRBV7-8 and TRBJ1-2; a possible D gene is TRBD1 (5 bases). The CDR3 contains 13 residues. V dropped 3 bases and J dropped 8 bases, with 13 bases sitting between them. Germline CDR1 SGHVS, CDR2 FQNEAQ. The CDR3 region is CASSFRGSRGYTF. The CDR3 DNA reads as TGTGCCAGCAGCTTTAGGGGATCTAGAGGCTACACCTTC.

V usage is TRBV12-3 or TRBV12-4 and J usage is TRBJ1-2, with TRBD1 matching over 10 bases. Trimming at V came to 5 bases and at J to 5 bases, leaving 2 bases not matched to a gene. This CDR3 is 13 amino acids long. The DNA of the CDR3 is TGTGCCAGCAGTAAGGACAGGGGGTATGGCTACACCTTC. This encodes CASSKDRGYGYTF.

Only a few counts were recorded for this clonotype. The rearrangement links TRBV6-1 to TRBJ2-1, with D possibly TRBD1 on 6 matching bases. The CDR3 is 13 residues long. Between the trimmed V and J ends, which lost 6 bases and 5 bases, there was a span of 11 bases. Germline V CDR1 and CDR2: MNHNS, SASEGT. This chain's CDR3 is CASRTGTHNEQFF. The DNA for the CDR3 is TGTGCCAGCAGAACCGGGACACACAATGAGCAGTTCTTC.

This clonotype was seen a few times. The rearrangement joins TRBV15 to TRBJ2-7; 10 bases are shared with TRBD2. The CDR3 covers 15 residues. Trimming at V came to 0 bases and at J to 6 bases, leaving 5 bases not matched to a gene. The germline V gene encodes CDR1 LNHNV and CDR2 YYDKDF (reference sequence). The CDR3 DNA reads TGTGCCACCAGCAGAGAACGCCTAGCGGGAGTCGAGCAGTACTTC. This translates into CATSRERLAGVEQYF.

This clonotype occurred many times. The chain couples TRBV7-2 to TRBJ2-1, with 9 bases lining up with TRBD2. J was trimmed by 6 bases and V by 1 base; bases with no gene match: 4. This CDR3 spans 15 amino acids. The germline V gene has CDR1 SGHTA and CDR2 FQGNSA. The CDR3 protein is CASSLDAGGVNEQFF. CDR3 bases: TGTGCCAGCAGCTTAGACGCGGGAGGGGTCAATGAGCAGTTCTTC.

This clonotype has just a few counts. V is TRBV25-1 and J is TRBJ1-4; D perhaps matches TRBD1 (6 bases). Trimming took 1 base from V and 8 from J, leaving 14 bases between them. The CDR3 is 15 amino acids. From germline, CDR1 is MGHDK and CDR2 SYGVNS. CDR3 in amino acids: CASSESRTAREKLFF. In nucleotides, the CDR3 is TGTGCCAGCAGTGAATCGAGGACAGCCAGGGAAAAACTGTTTTTT.

This clonotype was seen repeatedly, ten times or more. V is TRBV28 and J is TRBJ2-7; D not resolved. Per the germline V gene, CDR1 is MDHEN and CDR2 is SYDVKM. V shed 8 bases and J shed 5 bases, with 10 bases lying between them. The CDR3 spans 11 residues. CDR3 protein: CASEYYHEQYF. CDR3 nucleotides: TGTGCCAGCGAATACTACCACGAGCAGTACTTC.

Concerning this clonotype itself: Likely a read error: the CDR3 ends without its conserved phenylalanine or tryptophan. CDR3 residues: CSAVIPGQGLGYTS. As DNA, the CDR3 is TGCAGTGCTGTAATTCCGGGACAGGGTCTTGGCTACACCTCC. The chain recombines TRBV20-1 with TRBJ1-2, with 9 positions matching TRBD1. Germline V gives CDR1 DFQATT, CDR2 SNEGSKA (reference sequence). After removal of 5 bases from V and 7 bases from J, the junction contained 11 bases not matched to a gene. This CDR3 is built from 14 residues.

The table lists this clonotype with many counts. The genes are TRBV9 and TRBJ2-5, with 13 bases that match TRBD2. The ends lost 1 base at V and 4 bases at J; junction bases unmatched: 1. The germline gives CDR1 SGDLS, CDR2 YYNGEE. The CDR3 has 15 amino acids. The CDR3 DNA reads TGTGCCAGCAGCGTAAGGACTAGCGGGAGAGAGACCCAGTACTTC. It is translated as CASSVRTSGRETQYF.

This clonotype has at least ten counts. This chain uses TRBV28 with TRBJ2-1; a weak D match, TRBD2 (6 bases). V gave up 8 bases and J gave up 6 bases, with 14 bases separating them. The CDR3 has 13 amino acids. Germline CDR1 and CDR2: MDHEN and SYDVKM. CDR3 in amino acids: CASLASFSNEQFF. CDR3 bases: TGTGCCAGCCTAGCGAGTTTTAGCAATGAGCAGTTCTTC.

This chain links TRBV2 with TRBJ2-3; maybe TRBD1 (5 bases). Germline loops: CDR1 SNHLY, CDR2 FYNNEI. This CDR3 contains 16 residues. Trimming pared 8 bases from V and 4 bases from J, leaving 22 bases between. The CDR3 coding sequence is TGTGCCAGCCTCAGATCGGCCAGGGCGTCCGCAGATACGCAGTATTTT. Protein sequence: CASLRSARASADTQYF. The entire variable domain, with the rest obtained from reference TRBV2 and TRBJ2-3, is as follows: EPEVTQTPSHQVTQMGQEVILRCVPISNHLYFYWYRQILGQKVEFLVSFYNNEISEKSEIFDDQFSVERPDGSNFTLKIRSTKLEDSAMYFCASLRSARASADTQYFGPGTRLTVL.

The CDR3 spells CASSYANQPQHF. The CDR3, as DNA: TGTGCCAGCAGTTATGCCAATCAGCCCCAGCATTTT. The chain uses TRBV6-2 or TRBV6-3 and TRBJ1-5; D is unresolved. CDR1 is MNHEY and CDR2 is SVGEGT in the germline V gene. V lost 3 bases and J lost 3, with 3 bases in between. There are 12 residues in the CDR3.

This clonotype was detected many times. CDR3 protein: CASSVGTADDEAFF. For the CDR3, the DNA is TGTGCCAGCAGTGTCGGGACAGCGGACGATGAAGCTTTCTTT. The chain carries TRBV2 and TRBJ1-1, with TRBD1 matching over 7 bases. The CDR3 has 14 residues. With 4 bases clipped from V and 7 bases from J, the junction kept 9 bases outside the gene matches. Looked up from germline, CDR1 is SNHLY and CDR2 is FYNNEI.

This clonotype was picked up a small number of times. The chain combines TRBV28 with TRBJ2-7, with a tentative D call TRBD1 (5 bases). CDR3 size: 12 residues. The germline gives CDR1 MDHEN, CDR2 SYDVKM. Trimming left V 8 bases short and J 4 bases short, with 12 bases between. The CDR3 region is CASQGNVYEQYF. The CDR3 DNA follows: TGTGCCAGCCAGGGTAATGTGTACGAGCAGTACTTC.

This clonotype was picked up a small number of times. The V and J genes are TRBV12-3 or TRBV12-4 and TRBJ2-7; the D is unclear. V was cut by 7 bases and J by 2 bases, with 15 bases left in between. The CDR3 has 14 amino acids. The CDR3 reads CASNLGKFAYEQYF. Here the CDR3 DNA reads TGTGCCAGCAACCTAGGGAAATTCGCCTACGAGCAGTACTTC.